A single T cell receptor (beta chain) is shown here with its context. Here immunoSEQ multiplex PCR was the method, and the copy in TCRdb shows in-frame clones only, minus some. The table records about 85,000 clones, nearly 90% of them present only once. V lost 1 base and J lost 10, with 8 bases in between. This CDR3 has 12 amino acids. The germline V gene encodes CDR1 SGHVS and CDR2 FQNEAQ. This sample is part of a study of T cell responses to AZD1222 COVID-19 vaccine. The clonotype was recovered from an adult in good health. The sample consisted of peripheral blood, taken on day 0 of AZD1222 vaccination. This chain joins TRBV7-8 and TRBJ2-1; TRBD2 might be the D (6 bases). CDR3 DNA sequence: TGTGCCAGCAGCTTAGGACTAGGCGAGCAGTTCTTC. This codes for CASSLGLGEQFF.